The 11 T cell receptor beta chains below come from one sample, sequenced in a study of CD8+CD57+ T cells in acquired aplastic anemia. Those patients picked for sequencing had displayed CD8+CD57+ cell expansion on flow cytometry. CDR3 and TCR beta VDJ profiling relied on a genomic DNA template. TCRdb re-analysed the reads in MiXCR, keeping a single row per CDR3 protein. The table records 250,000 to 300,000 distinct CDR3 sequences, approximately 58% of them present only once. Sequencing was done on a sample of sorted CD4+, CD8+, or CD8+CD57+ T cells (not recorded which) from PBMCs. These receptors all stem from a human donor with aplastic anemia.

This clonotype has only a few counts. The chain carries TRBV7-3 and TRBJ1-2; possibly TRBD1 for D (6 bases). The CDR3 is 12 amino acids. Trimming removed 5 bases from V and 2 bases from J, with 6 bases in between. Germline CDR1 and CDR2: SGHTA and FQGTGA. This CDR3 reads CASSQGNYGYTF. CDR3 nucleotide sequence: TGTGCCAGCAGCCAGGGGAACTATGGCTACACCTTC.

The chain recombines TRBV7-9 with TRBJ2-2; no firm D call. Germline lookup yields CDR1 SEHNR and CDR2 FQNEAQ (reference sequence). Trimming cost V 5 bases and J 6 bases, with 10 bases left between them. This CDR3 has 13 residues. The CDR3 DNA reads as TGTGCCAGCAGCCCCCGTGGGGCCGGGGAGCTGTTTTTT. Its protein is CASSPRGAGELFF.

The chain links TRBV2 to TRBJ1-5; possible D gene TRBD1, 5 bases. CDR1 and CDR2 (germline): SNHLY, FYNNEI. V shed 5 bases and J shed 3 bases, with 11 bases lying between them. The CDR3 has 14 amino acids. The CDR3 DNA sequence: TGTGCCAGCAGTTCCGGGACTTTCAATCAGCCCCAGCATTTT. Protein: CASSSGTFNQPQHF.

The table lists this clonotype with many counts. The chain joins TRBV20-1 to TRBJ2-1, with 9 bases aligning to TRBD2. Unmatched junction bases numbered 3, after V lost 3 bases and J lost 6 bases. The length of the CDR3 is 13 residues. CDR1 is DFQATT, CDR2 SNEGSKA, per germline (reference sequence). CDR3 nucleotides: TGCAGTGCTAGGGCGGGGGGGGTCAATGAGCAGTTCTTC. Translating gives CSARAGGVNEQFF.

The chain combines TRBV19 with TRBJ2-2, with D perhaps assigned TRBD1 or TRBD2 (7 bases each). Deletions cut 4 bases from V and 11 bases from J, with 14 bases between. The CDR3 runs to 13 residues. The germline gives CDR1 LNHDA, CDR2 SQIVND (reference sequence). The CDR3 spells CASSTQGGFELFF. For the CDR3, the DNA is TGTGCCAGTAGTACCCAGGGGGGGTTTGAGCTGTTTTTT. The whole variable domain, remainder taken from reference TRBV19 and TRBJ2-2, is DGGITQSPKYLFRKEGQNVTLSCEQNLNHDAMYWYRQDPGQGLRLIYYSQIVNDFQKGDIAEGYSVSREKKESFPLTVTSAQKNPTAFYLCASSTQGGFELFFGEGSRLTVL.

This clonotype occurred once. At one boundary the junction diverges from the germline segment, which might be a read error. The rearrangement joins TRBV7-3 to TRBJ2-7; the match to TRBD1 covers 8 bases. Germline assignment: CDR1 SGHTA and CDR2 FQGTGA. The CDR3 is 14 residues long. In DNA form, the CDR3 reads TGTGACAGCTCACCACCGGACAGGGTTTGGGAGCAGTACTTC. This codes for CDSSPPDRVWEQYF. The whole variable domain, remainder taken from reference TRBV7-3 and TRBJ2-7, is GAGVSQTPSNKVTEKGKYVELRCDPISGHTALYWYRQSLGQGPEFLIYFQGTGAADDSGLPNDRFFAVRPEGSVSTLKIQRTERGDSAVYLCDSSPPDRVWEQYFGPGTRLTVT.

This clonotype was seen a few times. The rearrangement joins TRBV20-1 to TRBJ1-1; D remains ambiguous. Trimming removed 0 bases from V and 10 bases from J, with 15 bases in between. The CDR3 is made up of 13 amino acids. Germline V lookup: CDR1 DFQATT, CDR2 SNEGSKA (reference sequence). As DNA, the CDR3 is TGCAGTGCTAGAGAGTCAGCGGTGCTCGGAGCTTTCTTT. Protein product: CSARESAVLGAFF.

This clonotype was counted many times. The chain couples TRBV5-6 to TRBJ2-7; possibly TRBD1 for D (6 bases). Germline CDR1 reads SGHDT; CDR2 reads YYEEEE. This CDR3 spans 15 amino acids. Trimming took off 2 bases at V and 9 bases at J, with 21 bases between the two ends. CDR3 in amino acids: CASSFRGQGSRVQYF. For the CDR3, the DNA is TGTGCCAGCAGCTTCCGTGGTCAGGGGTCCAGGGTGCAGTACTTC.

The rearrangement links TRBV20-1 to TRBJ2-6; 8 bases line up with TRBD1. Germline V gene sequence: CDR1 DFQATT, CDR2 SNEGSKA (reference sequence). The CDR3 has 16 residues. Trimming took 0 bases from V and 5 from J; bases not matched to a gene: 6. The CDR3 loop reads CSARDQGTGWANVLTF. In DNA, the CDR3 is TGCAGTGCTAGAGATCAAGGGACAGGATGGGCCAACGTCCTGACTTTC.

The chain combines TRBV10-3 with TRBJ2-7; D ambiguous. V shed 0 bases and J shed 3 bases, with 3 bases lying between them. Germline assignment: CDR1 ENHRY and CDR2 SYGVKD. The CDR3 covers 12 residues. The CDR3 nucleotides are TGTGCCATCAGTGAGTCTAGCTACGAGCAGTACTTC. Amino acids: CAISESSYEQYF.

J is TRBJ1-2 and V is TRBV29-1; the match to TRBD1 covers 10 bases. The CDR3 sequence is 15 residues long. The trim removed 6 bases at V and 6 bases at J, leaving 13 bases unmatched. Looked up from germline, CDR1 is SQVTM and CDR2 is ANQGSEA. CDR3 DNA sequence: TGCAGCGTCGAGACAGGGGGCGTAGCGTACGATGGCTACACCTTC. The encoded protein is CSVETGGVAYDGYTF.